These 23 T cell receptor beta chains were sequenced from one sample in a study of CD8+CD57+ T cells in acquired aplastic anemia. Investigators profiled TCR beta VDJ and CDR3 from genomic DNA template. From the reads, TCRdb called clonotypes with MiXCR, one entry per CDR3 protein. The table records approximately 98,000 distinct CDR3 sequences, around half of them present only once. Sequencing used sorted CD4+, CD8+, or CD8+CD57+ T cells (not recorded which) from PBMCs. The receptors were sampled from a human donor in good health, serving as a control.

The genes are TRBV11-2 and TRBJ2-1; TRBD2 matches at 16 bases. The ends lost 5 bases at V and 5 bases at J; junction bases unmatched: 0. Germline V gene lookup returns CDR1 SGHAT and CDR2 FQNNGV. The CDR3 is 15 residues long. In DNA, the CDR3 is TGTGCCAGCAGCGGGACTAGCGGGGGGGACAATGAGCAGTTCTTC. Residues: CASSGTSGGDNEQFF.

The rearrangement joins TRBV7-8 to TRBJ2-7, with 13 bases identical to TRBD2. Trimming removed 0 bases from V and 0 bases from J; junction bases left unmatched: 5. Germline V gene data show CDR1 as SGHVS and CDR2 as FQNEAQ. The CDR3 runs 18 residues. The CDR3 DNA sequence: TGTGCCAGCAGCTTAGCCCTGAGACTAGCGGGAGGCTCCTACGAGCAGTACTTC. This translates into CASSLALRLAGGSYEQYF.

This clonotype came up many times. The chain has TRBV9 and TRBJ1-2; 7 nucleotides match TRBD1. V was pared by 0 bases and J by 4 bases, with 3 bases of the junction left unmatched. The CDR3 is 14 residues long. The V gene's germline CDR1 is SGDLS and CDR2 YYNGEE. Here the CDR3 reads CASSVGRTGYGYTF. The CDR3 bases are TGTGCCAGCAGCGTAGGGAGGACAGGCTATGGCTACACCTTC.

The CDR3 loop is CASSESGVLTYGYTF. The DNA for the CDR3 is TGTGCCAGCAGTGAATCCGGGGTTCTTACCTATGGCTACACCTTC. The V call is TRBV2, the J call TRBJ1-2; D remains unclear. V gave up 2 bases and J gave up 4 bases, with 14 bases separating them. Germline V gene data show CDR1 as SNHLY and CDR2 as FYNNEI. The CDR3 sequence is 15 residues long.

The chain carries TRBV19 and TRBJ2-3, with unresolved D. The germline V gene has CDR1 LNHDA and CDR2 SQIVND (reference sequence). The germline V and J ends were trimmed by 4 bases and 0 bases, with 14 bases remaining between them. The CDR3 is made up of 16 amino acids. CDR3 amino acids: CASSTGQLVSTDTQYF. For the CDR3, the DNA is TGTGCCAGTAGTACCGGTCAACTCGTAAGCACAGATACGCAGTATTTT.

This clonotype was seen more than once but under ten times. The DNA of the CDR3 is TGTGCTAGTGGTTTGGTCCCCAGGACAGGGGTAGCCAAAAACATTCAGTACTTC. Protein product: CASGLVPRTGVAKNIQYF. The V call is TRBV12-5, the J call TRBJ2-4; 9 nucleotides align to TRBD1. V shed 0 bases and J 0 bases; nucleotides not matched to a gene: 6. The CDR3 is 18 amino acids. Germline loops: CDR1 LGHNT, CDR2 FRNRAP.

This clonotype occurred a few times. This chain links TRBV24-1 with TRBJ2-5; possibly TRBD2 for D (6 bases). The germline V and J ends were trimmed by 3 bases and 5 bases, with 9 bases remaining between them. This CDR3 contains 13 residues. Germline-derived CDR1 and CDR2 are KGHDR and SFDVKD. The CDR3 is CATSDGGRETQYF. CDR3 sequence (DNA): TGTGCCACCAGTGATGGGGGGAGGGAGACCCAGTACTTC.

This clonotype was picked up one time. The chain has TRBV2 and TRBJ1-2; D not resolved. The CDR3 spans 10 residues. Trimming cost V 6 bases and J 8 bases, with 7 bases left between them. The germline CDR1 and CDR2 sequences are SNHLY and FYNNEI. The CDR3, as DNA: TGTGCCAGCAGCAGATCCGGCTACACCTTC. Amino acids: CASSRSGYTF.

This clonotype was seen more than once but under ten times. A read error is possible here, since a much larger clone lies one base away. V and J are TRBV5-1 and TRBJ1-6; weak D call: TRBD1 (5 bases). Trimming cost V 3 bases and J 9 bases, with 13 bases left between them. CDR1 is SGHRS, CDR2 YFSETQ, per germline. This CDR3 region has 14 residues. CDR3 residues: CASSSDSPTSPLHF. CDR3 coding DNA: TGCGCCAGCAGCTCCGACAGCCCTACTTCACCCCTCCACTTT.

This clonotype has a count of ten or more. The chain joins TRBV6-6 to TRBJ2-5, with 14 bases fitting TRBD2. V dropped 2 bases and J dropped 5; count of bases not matched to a gene: 10. The CDR3 runs 18 residues. Looked up from germline, CDR1 is MNHNY and CDR2 is SVGAGI (reference sequence). The CDR3 here is CASSYGGLAGAAWETQYF. CDR3 nucleotides: TGTGCCAGCAGTTACGGGGGACTAGCGGGGGCCGCGTGGGAGACCCAGTACTTC.

This clonotype was seen ten or more times. V is TRBV4-3 and J is TRBJ1-1; D gene unclear. Per germline, CDR1 LGHNA and CDR2 YSLEER. Trimming cost V 2 bases and J 3 bases, with 19 bases left between them. CDR3 length equals 17 residues. CDR3 loop: CASSQRSTTGRDTEAFF. CDR3 DNA: TGCGCCAGCAGCCAAAGATCGACGACCGGCAGAGACACTGAAGCTTTCTTT.

This clonotype occurred a few times. V is TRBV12-3 or TRBV12-4 and J is TRBJ1-2; a weak D match, TRBD1 (5 bases). The length of the CDR3 is 13 residues. V gave up 1 base and J gave up 4 bases, with 7 bases separating them. The CDR3 region has the DNA TGTGCCAGCAGTTTAGGACAGCTCTATGGCTACACCTTC. Residues: CASSLGQLYGYTF.

This clonotype was counted ten times or more. The CDR3 here is CASSLSDYNEQFF. The CDR3 nucleotides read TGCGCCAGCAGCTTGTCCGACTACAATGAGCAGTTCTTC. The chain has TRBV5-1 and TRBJ2-1; D unresolved. This CDR3 region has 13 residues. The germline V gene has CDR1 SGHRS and CDR2 YFSETQ. Trimming took off 1 base at V and 3 bases at J, with 5 bases between the two ends.

The sample holds many counts of this clonotype. This sequence joins TRBV10-2 and TRBJ2-3; D remains ambiguous. The CDR3 has 17 residues. Trimming removed 7 bases at V and 3 bases at J, with 23 bases between. Germline CDR1 and CDR2: WSHSY and SAAADI. The CDR3 reads CASTQQGNAFKTDTQYF. In nucleotides, the CDR3 is TGCGCCAGCACCCAGCAAGGGAACGCCTTTAAGACAGATACGCAGTATTTT.

The chain joins TRBV15 to TRBJ1-2, with D uncertain. This CDR3 comprises 14 residues. V was cut by 6 bases and J by 4 bases, with 15 bases left in between. Germline V gene sequence: CDR1 LNHNV, CDR2 YYDKDF (reference sequence). CDR3 sequence: CATRAGGDPYGYTF. The CDR3, as DNA: TGTGCCACCAGGGCAGGAGGCGACCCCTATGGCTACACCTTC.

The chain employs TRBV4-1 and TRBJ2-3; 8 bases are a match to TRBD2. Germline CDR1 is MGHRA and CDR2 is YSYEKL. This CDR3 has 16 residues. V gave up 11 bases and J gave up 2 bases; unmatched junction bases: 15. The CDR3 is CAGGGGLGGSTDTQYF. DNA for the CDR3: TGCGCCGGGGGAGGGGGACTAGGGGGATCCACAGATACGCAGTATTTT.

This clonotype was counted only a few times. This chain links TRBV30 with TRBJ1-1; no clear D. V dropped 4 bases and J dropped 0 bases, with 3 bases sitting between them. This CDR3 has 11 residues. Germline loops: CDR1 GTSNPN, CDR2 SVGIG (reference sequence). Here the CDR3 DNA reads TGTGCCTGGACCTTGAACACTGAAGCTTTCTTT. It yields the protein CAWTLNTEAFF.

V gene TRBV7-6 combines with J gene TRBJ2-5; D is unclear. This CDR3 has 11 residues. The germline V gene has CDR1 SGHVS and CDR2 FNYEAQ. Trimming pared 4 bases from V and 1 base from J, leaving 1 base between. The CDR3 loop is CASSCQETQYF. The CDR3 region has the DNA TGTGCCAGCAGCTGCCAAGAGACCCAGTACTTC.

This clonotype was observed at least ten times. J is TRBJ1-5 and V is TRBV19, with a possible D match to TRBD1 (5 bases). The germline V and J ends were trimmed by 3 bases and 3 bases, with 12 bases remaining between them. CDR1 is LNHDA and CDR2 is SQIVND in the germline V gene (reference sequence). The CDR3 runs to 15 residues. The CDR3 is CASSILGQNNQPQHF. The CDR3, as DNA: TGTGCCAGTAGTATTTTGGGGCAGAACAATCAGCCCCAGCATTTT. The complete variable domain, with remaining parts taken from reference TRBV19 and TRBJ1-5, reads DGGITQSPKYLFRKEGQNVTLSCEQNLNHDAMYWYRQDPGQGLRLIYYSQIVNDFQKGDIAEGYSVSREKKESFPLTVTSAQKNPTAFYLCASSILGQNNQPQHFGDGTRLSIL.

This rearrangement joins TRBV25-1 to TRBJ2-7; 11 nucleotides agree with TRBD2. The trim removed 6 bases at V and 5 bases at J, leaving 12 bases unmatched. This CDR3 is built from 16 residues. Germline CDR1 MGHDK, CDR2 SYGVNS. This CDR3 is CASSAPTSGRSDEQYF. In DNA form, the CDR3 reads TGTGCCAGCAGCGCCCCTACTAGCGGGAGATCCGACGAGCAGTACTTC.

This clonotype came up many times. This sequence joins TRBV4-2 and TRBJ2-3, with 8 bases aligning to TRBD2. The J segment lost 3 bases and the V segment lost 2 bases, leaving 7 bases of the junction unmatched. The germline CDR1 and CDR2 sequences are LGHNA and YNFKEQ. There are 16 residues in the CDR3. The CDR3 nucleotides are TGTGCCAGCAGCCAACGGACCGGGGGGGTAACAGATACGCAGTATTTT. It specifies CASSQRTGGVTDTQYF.

This clonotype was detected ten times or more. CDR3 sequence: CASRMWETQYF. Written as DNA, the CDR3 is TGTGCCAGCAGGATGTGGGAGACCCAGTACTTC. The chain is built from TRBV6-1 and TRBJ2-5; D remains ambiguous. Germline V gives CDR1 MNHNS, CDR2 SASEGT. V shed 6 bases and J shed 5 bases, with 7 bases lying between them. This CDR3 has 11 amino acids.

This sequence joins TRBV24-1 and TRBJ1-2; the D gene is possibly TRBD1 (6 bases). The CDR3 has 13 amino acids. Germline values: CDR1 KGHDR, CDR2 SFDVKD. V was pared by 5 bases and J by 6 bases, with 12 bases between. The CDR3 bases are TGTGCCACCAGTGGAGACAGGTCTGATGGCTACACCTTC. Protein product: CATSGDRSDGYTF.